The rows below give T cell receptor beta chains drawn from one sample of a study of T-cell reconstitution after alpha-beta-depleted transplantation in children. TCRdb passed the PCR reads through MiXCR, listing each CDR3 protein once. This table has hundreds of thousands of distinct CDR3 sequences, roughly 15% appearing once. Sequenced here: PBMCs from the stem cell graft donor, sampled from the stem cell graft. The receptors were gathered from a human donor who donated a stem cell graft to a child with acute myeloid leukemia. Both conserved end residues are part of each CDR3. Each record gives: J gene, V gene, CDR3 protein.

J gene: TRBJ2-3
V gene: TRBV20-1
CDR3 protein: CSARVRTSGRDTQYF

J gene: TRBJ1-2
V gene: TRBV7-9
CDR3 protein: CASSGDREGGGYTF

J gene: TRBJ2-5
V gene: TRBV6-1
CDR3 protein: CASSPPETFQETQYF

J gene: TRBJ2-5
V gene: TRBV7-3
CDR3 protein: CASSLGVAASQETQYF

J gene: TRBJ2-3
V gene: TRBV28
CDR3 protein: CASSLKIRPPDTQYF

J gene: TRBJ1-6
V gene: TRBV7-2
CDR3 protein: CASSLGETYNSPLHF

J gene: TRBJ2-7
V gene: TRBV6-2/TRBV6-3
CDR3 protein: CASSYEAGGTPYEQYF

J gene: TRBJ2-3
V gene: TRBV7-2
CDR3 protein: CASTRQLRAGFGDTQYF

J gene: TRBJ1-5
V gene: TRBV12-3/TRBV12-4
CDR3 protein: CASSFSGANNQPQHF

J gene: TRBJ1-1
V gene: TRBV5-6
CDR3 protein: CASSPPWTGLSEAFF

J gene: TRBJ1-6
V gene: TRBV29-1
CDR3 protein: CSVGTGVNSPLHF

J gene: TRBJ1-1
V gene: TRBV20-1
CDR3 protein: CSARGRGGWMTEAFF

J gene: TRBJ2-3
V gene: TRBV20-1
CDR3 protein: CSARRGGVSTDTQYF

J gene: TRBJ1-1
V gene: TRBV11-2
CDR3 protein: CASSLNVNTEAFF

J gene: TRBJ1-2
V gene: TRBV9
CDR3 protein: CASSVVTNYGYTF

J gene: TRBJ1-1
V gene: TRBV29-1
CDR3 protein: CSGWTGRGNTEAFF

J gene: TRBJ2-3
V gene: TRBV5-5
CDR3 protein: CASSLVAGKADTQYF

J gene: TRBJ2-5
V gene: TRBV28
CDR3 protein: CASSLLGGTQYF

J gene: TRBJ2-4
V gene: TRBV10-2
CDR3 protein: CASGGLAGAAEFLAKNIQYF

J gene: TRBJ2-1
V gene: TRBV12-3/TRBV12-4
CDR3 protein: CASSFWDRDGNEQFF

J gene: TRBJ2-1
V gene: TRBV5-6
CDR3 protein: CASSLAGTSGGPLYNEQFF

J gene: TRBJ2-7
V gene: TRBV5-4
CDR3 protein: CASSPGPGWYERYF

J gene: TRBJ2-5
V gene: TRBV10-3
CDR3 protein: CAISDARDWPKETQYF

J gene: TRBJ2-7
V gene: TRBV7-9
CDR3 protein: CASSPRGNLDEQYF

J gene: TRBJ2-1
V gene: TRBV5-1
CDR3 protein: CASSFGRENEQFF

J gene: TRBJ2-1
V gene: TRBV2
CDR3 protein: CASRVLAGGYNEQFF

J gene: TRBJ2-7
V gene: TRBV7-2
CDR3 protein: CASSLVGQGIYEQYF

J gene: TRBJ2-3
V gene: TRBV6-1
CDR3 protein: CASSRWTSGGLTDTQYF

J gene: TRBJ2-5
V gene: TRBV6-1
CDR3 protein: CASRTGTGKSRDTQYF